The present TCR beta chain was sequenced within a study of blood T cells in healthy people across ages (dated by TCRdb to about 2015). Turning to the overall study: In model experiments, template switching captured about one uniquely barcoded TCR beta cDNA molecule for every two T cells. Age-related changes in TCR beta repertoire diversity were measured in the study by deep sequencing normalized with unique cDNA molecular identifiers. Using the same blood draw, the study looked at two additional independent replicas of 1 million unique cDNA reads for two donors, one aged 18 to 30 and the other aged 80 or older. To avoid experimental bias, donors of different ages were spread randomly across the sequencing lanes. The donors were split into four age groups: young (average around 15 years), middle-aged (39), aged (about 62) and long-lived (over 75). Study-wide findings and limitations: Estimates of total diversity based on one million sequenced T cells were regarded as lower bounds and as underestimates. Observed TCR beta diversity per million T cells fell roughly linearly with age, and a significant reduction was already apparent by age around 40. Because profiling used bulk unsorted PBMCs, naive and antigen-experienced compartments could not be compared conclusively. Compared with the aged group, the long-lived group had more naive CD4+ T cells, fewer expanded clones and increased TCR diversity, suggesting age selection. The CMV infection status of donors was not known, potentially confounding age-related changes in expanded clonotypes. The percentage of naive T cells measured by flow cytometry correlated strongly with observed TCR beta diversity.

Comment on this clonotype: The antigen it binds to is not known. No base-level quality is on record; no much larger clone is a single base apart.

The donors were 40 or so Caucasian individuals from Russia, aged roughly 6 to 100 years, who were systemically healthy. Ten milliliters of peripheral blood were drawn from each donor into EDTA-treated Vacutainer tubes. Ficoll-Paque density-gradient centrifugation was used to isolate PBMCs, with at least 6.5 million per sample. Trizol reagent was used to extract total RNA from PBMCs, with at least 5.5 micrograms per sample. Naive CD45RAhigh/CD27high T cell percentages were measured by flow cytometry on a PBMC aliquot from every donor. Preparation of the library involved 5' RACE. TCRdb records Illumina HiSeq 2500 as the sequencer. The second PCR ran for roughly 7 to 12 cycles and used a J-beta primer mix along with a sample-barcoded 5' primer. A template-switch 5' adaptor carrying 12 random nucleotides introduced a unique molecular identifier onto each TCR beta cDNA molecule. At least 2.5 million CDR3-containing paired-end reads were obtained from each sample. First-strand cDNA synthesis was performed from all RNA using the Mint cDNA synthesis kit, with priming by a TRBC-specific oligonucleotide. Following uracil-DNA glycosylase treatment, a first 18-cycle PCR with universal primers M1SS and BC2_uni_R was performed on all cDNA. Under the source paper's analysis protocol: For normalization, 1 million high-quality reads were randomly selected from each sample, with every read carrying a distinct molecular identifier. Reads with shared molecular identifiers were discarded instead of being binned into consensus sequences. MiTCR, set to a Q25 quality threshold and the strictest error-elimination algorithm, was used for CDR3 identification, clonotype clustering and error correction. Lower-bound total TCR beta diversity was estimated with a nonparametric unseen species model using Euler transformation. TCRdb passed the public sequencing reads through fastp at Q25 and MiXCR, retaining productive beta sequences. Identical CDR3 protein sequences are pooled into one entry, listed with their most common genes and DNA. TCRdb's processing, not the study's, gives the V and J calls here. Within this sample are over 1,300,000 distinct CDR3 sequences, with around 59% of them counted one time only. The ten top clones hold 6.7% of the sample.

CDR1 is given as SNHLY and CDR2 as FYNNEI, both from the germline V gene. V is trimmed back by 6 bases and J by 3 bases, and the junction contains 9 bases that no gene match accounts for. From cysteine to phenylalanine, the CDR3 is 15 amino acids long. Of the read, only the CDR3 DNA is kept; its 45 bases are in frame from base 1. The rearranged chain carries TRBV2 and TRBJ1-2; 8 nucleotides in the junction match TRBD1. Specimen: blood. The receptor's source is a man in his late teens or twenties in good health. CDR3 region: CASSPGQASYYGYTF. In nucleotide form, the sequence is TGTGCCAGCAGCCCGGGACAGGCAAGTTACTATGGCTACACCTTC.